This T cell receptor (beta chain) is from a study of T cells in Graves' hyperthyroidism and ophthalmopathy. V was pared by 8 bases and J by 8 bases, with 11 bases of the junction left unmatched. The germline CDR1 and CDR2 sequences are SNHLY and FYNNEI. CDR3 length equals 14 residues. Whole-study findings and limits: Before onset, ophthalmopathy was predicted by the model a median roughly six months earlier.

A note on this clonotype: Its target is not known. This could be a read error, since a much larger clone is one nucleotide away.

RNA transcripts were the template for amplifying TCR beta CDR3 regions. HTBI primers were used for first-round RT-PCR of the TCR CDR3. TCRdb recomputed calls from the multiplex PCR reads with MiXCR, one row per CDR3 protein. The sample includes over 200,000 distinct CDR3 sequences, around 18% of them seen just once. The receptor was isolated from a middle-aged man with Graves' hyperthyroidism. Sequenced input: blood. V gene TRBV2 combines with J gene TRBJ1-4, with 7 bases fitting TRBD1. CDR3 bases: TGTGCCAGCTCCGAGACAGGGCTGGGAGAAAAACTGTTTTTT. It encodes CASSETGLGEKLFF.